One and the same sample provided the 29 T cell receptor beta chains below, sequenced in a study of vaccination effects on CD4 cells after COVID-19. Antigen-specific CD4+ T cells were first expanded with viral peptide pools by the ViraFEST assay and only then sequenced. Isolating CD4+ T cells followed 9 to 11 days of culture. Testing of the vaccine recipients showed negative nucleocapsid antibodies and no prior SARS-CoV-2 infection. Generated by immunoSEQ multiplex PCR, the TCRdb table keeps only in-frame clones and is missing some. The sample has tens of thousands of clones; 79% are singletons. Their specific antigens are unknown. The specimen was CD4+ T cells from PBMCs cultured with HCoV-OC43 spike peptides, collected before COVID-19 vaccination. The subset is: HCoV-OC43 spike overlapping peptide pool stimulation. Every receptor here comes from a human donor who received a COVID-19 vaccine.

The chain employs TRBV27 and TRBJ1-1; D might be TRBD1 (5 bases). CDR3 size: 18 residues. Trimming took 5 bases from V and 5 from J, leaving 27 bases between them. Germline V gene lookup returns CDR1 MNHEY and CDR2 SMNVEV (reference sequence). CDR3 amino acids: CASSPVGTTEGWLTEAFF. The CDR3 coding sequence is TGTGCCAGCAGTCCCGTGGGGACGACAGAGGGCTGGCTGACTGAAGCTTTCTTT.

This clone is medium-sized. The J gene is TRBJ1-2, the V gene TRBV7-2; unclear D gene. This CDR3 has 11 residues. Germline loops: CDR1 SGHTA, CDR2 FQGNSA. V lost 2 bases to trimming and J lost 8 bases, with 6 bases between them. The CDR3 here is CASSLFEGYTF. DNA of the CDR3: TGTGCCAGCAGCTTATTTGAGGGCTACACCTTC.

The genes are TRBV28 and TRBJ1-2; D uncertain. CDR1 MDHEN and CDR2 SYDVKM come from the germline V gene. Trimming cost V 1 base and J 4 bases, with 10 bases left between them. The CDR3 is made up of 14 amino acids. The CDR3 spells CASSLFPTPYGYTF. In DNA form, the CDR3 reads TGTGCCAGCAGTTTATTCCCGACTCCCTATGGCTACACCTTC.

The rearrangement uses TRBV3-1 (or the pseudogene TRBV3-2) and TRBJ1-1; TRBD1 agrees at 9 bases. After removal of 7 bases from V and 0 bases from J, the junction contained 6 bases not matched to a gene. Germline V CDR1 and CDR2: LGHDT, YNNKEL (reference sequence). The length of the CDR3 is 15 residues. CDR3 sequence: CASTTGGLLNTEAFF. As DNA, the CDR3 is TGTGCCAGCACGACAGGGGGATTATTGAACACTGAAGCTTTCTTT.

The rearrangement joins TRBV3-1 (or the pseudogene TRBV3-2) to TRBJ2-1; the match to TRBD2 covers 8 bases. With 4 bases clipped from V and 10 bases from J, the junction kept 9 bases outside the gene matches. This CDR3 is 14 amino acids long. CDR1 is LGHDT and CDR2 is YNNKEL in the germline V gene (reference sequence). CDR3 DNA sequence: TGTGCCAGCAGCCCGAGCGGCGGGGGGAGGGAGCAGTTCTTC. This codes for CASSPSGGGREQFF.

This chain links TRBV6-5 with TRBJ1-3; D remains ambiguous. V was clipped by 6 bases and J by 4 bases, with 7 bases between them. The CDR3 loop spans 12 amino acids. Germline CDR1 and CDR2: MNHEY and SVGAGI. The CDR3 nucleotides read TGTGCCAGCAGGGTATCCGGAAACACCATATATTTT. Translating gives CASRVSGNTIYF.

This sequence joins TRBV14 and TRBJ1-3; perhaps TRBD1 as D (5 bases). The CDR3 is made up of 15 amino acids. Trimming removed 0 bases from V and 4 bases from J, with 10 bases in between. Germline V gene sequence: CDR1 SGHDN, CDR2 FVKESK. CDR3 in DNA: TGTGCCAGCAGCCAAGACAGGGTGTGGGGAAACACCATATATTTT. Its translation is CASSQDRVWGNTIYF.

This clone was picked up one time. This sequence joins TRBV4-3 and TRBJ1-2, with D maybe TRBD1 (5 bases). Germline loops: CDR1 LGHNA, CDR2 YSLEER. Trimming took off 3 bases at V and 8 bases at J, with 28 bases between the two ends. The CDR3 loop spans 18 amino acids. The CDR3 sequence: CASSHRVGSGTSGGGYTF. The DNA for the CDR3 is TGCGCCAGCAGCCATCGAGTGGGTTCTGGGACCTCCGGAGGGGGCTACACCTTC.

This chain joins TRBV2 and TRBJ1-1; D remains unclear. CDR3 length: 12 amino acids. With 4 bases removed from V and 3 bases from J, the gap between germline ends came to 6 bases. From germline, CDR1 is SNHLY and CDR2 FYNNEI. CDR3 region: CASSVSDTEAFF. CDR3 coding DNA: TGTGCCAGCAGTGTGAGTGACACTGAAGCTTTCTTT.

This clone turned up a few times. V is TRBV4-1 and J is TRBJ2-2; D possibly corresponds to TRBD2 (6 bases). The CDR3 covers 17 residues. V gave up 3 bases and J gave up 0 bases, with 14 bases separating them. Germline V gene data show CDR1 as MGHRA and CDR2 as YSYEKL. The CDR3 DNA follows: TGCGCCAGCAGCCATCCCCCTGGGGGGTCGAACACCGGGGAGCTGTTTTTT. Translation: CASSHPPGGSNTGELFF.

This clone was counted a single time. The chain joins TRBV4-3 to TRBJ1-4; 10 bases line up with TRBD1. From germline, CDR1 is LGHNA and CDR2 YSLEER. This CDR3 comprises 14 residues. Germline trimming cut 3 bases from V and 8 bases from J; bases unmatched to any gene: 3. CDR3 nucleotides: TGCGCCAGCAGCCATGGACAGGGGGGGGAAAAACTGTTTTTT. Its protein is CASSHGQGGEKLFF.

V is TRBV18 and J is TRBJ2-2; D not resolved. The CDR3 length is 13 residues. V was pared by 4 bases and J by 1 base, with 4 bases between. The V gene's germline CDR1 is KGHSH and CDR2 LQKENI. Here the CDR3 reads CASSLRNTGELFF. DNA for the CDR3: TGTGCCAGCTCACTACGGAACACCGGGGAGCTGTTTTTT.

V is TRBV4-1 and J is TRBJ1-6; weak D call: TRBD1 (6 bases). The V end was cut by 1 base, the J end by 6 bases, with 16 bases between. This CDR3 is 17 amino acids long. Looked up from germline, CDR1 is MGHRA and CDR2 is YSYEKL. CDR3 DNA: TGCGCCAGCAGCCAAGTTAGAAGGACAGACTTTAATTCACCCCTCCACTTT. Translating it yields CASSQVRRTDFNSPLHF.

The chain couples TRBV4-1 to TRBJ2-3, with TRBD1 identical over 10 bases. Germline loops: CDR1 MGHRA, CDR2 YSYEKL. The CDR3 extends over 18 amino acids. The ends lost 2 bases at V and 1 base at J; junction bases unmatched: 9. The CDR3 loop is CASSQFSRTGGRTDTQYF. The CDR3 coding sequence is TGCGCCAGCAGCCAATTCTCTAGGACAGGGGGGCGCACAGATACGCAGTATTTT.

The CDR3 region is CASNDFGGDTQYF. For the CDR3, the DNA is TGTGCCAGCAACGACTTCGGGGGGGATACGCAGTATTTT. The V gene is TRBV9, the J gene TRBJ2-3; 7 bases agree with TRBD2. The CDR3 has 13 amino acids. Germline CDR1 and CDR2: SGDLS and YYNGEE. The junction had 7 bases not matched to a gene; V was cut back by 6 bases and J by 6 bases.

This chain connects TRBV9 to TRBJ2-1; 8 bases map to TRBD2. V dropped 4 bases and J dropped 5; count of bases not matched to a gene: 11. The CDR3 contains 16 residues. CDR1 is SGDLS and CDR2 is YYNGEE in the germline V gene. The CDR3 DNA sequence: TGTGCCAGCAGCTCGGGGGGGCCTAACCCCCACAATGAGCAGTTCTTC. Amino acid sequence: CASSSGGPNPHNEQFF.

The chain joins TRBV11-2 to TRBJ2-2; D ambiguous. Trimming took off 2 bases at V and 1 base at J, with 17 bases between the two ends. This CDR3 spans 18 amino acids. Germline loops: CDR1 SGHAT, CDR2 FQNNGV. Written as DNA, the CDR3 is TGTGCCAGCAGCTTACGTACCCCCAGCCCCTGGAACACCGGGGAGCTGTTTTTT. Translated, it gives CASSLRTPSPWNTGELFF.

The chain has TRBV29-1 and TRBJ1-2, with 9 bases identical to TRBD1. Looked up from germline, CDR1 is SQVTM and CDR2 is ANQGSEA. This CDR3 has 12 residues. With 7 bases clipped from V and 8 bases from J, the junction kept 8 bases outside the gene matches. This CDR3 is CSAGTGKEGYTF. CDR3 sequence (DNA): TGCAGCGCGGGGACAGGGAAAGAGGGCTACACCTTC.

The chain recombines TRBV9 with TRBJ1-2; TRBD1 matches 8 bases. CDR1 and CDR2 (germline): SGDLS, YYNGEE. V shed 4 bases and J 6 bases; nucleotides not matched to a gene: 14. This CDR3 is 16 amino acids long. CDR3 amino acids: CASSPNPTTGVDGYTF. The DNA for the CDR3 is TGTGCCAGCAGCCCGAACCCGACGACAGGGGTGGATGGCTACACCTTC.

CDR3 nucleotide sequence: TGTGCCAGCGACGACAGCCCTGGCGAGACCCAGTACTTC. This encodes CASDDSPGETQYF. V is TRBV6-5 and J is TRBJ2-5; a weak D match, TRBD1 (5 bases). The CDR3 totals 13 residues. Germline CDR1 and CDR2: MNHEY and SVGAGI. Trimming removed 8 bases from V and 5 bases from J, with 15 bases in between.

This clone has just a few counts. J is TRBJ1-6 and V is TRBV14; a weak D match, TRBD1 (6 bases). The ends were cut back, 3 bases at V and 10 bases at J, with 13 bases in the middle. The CDR3 totals 14 residues. Germline CDR1 and CDR2: SGHDN and FVKESK. DNA for the CDR3: TGTGCCAGCAGCCAGAAGCAGGGGCGGTCACCCCTCCACTTT. Amino acids: CASSQKQGRSPLHF.

The V call is TRBV19, the J call TRBJ2-7; 9 bases agree with TRBD1. The CDR3 runs to 14 residues. Germline assignment: CDR1 LNHDA and CDR2 SQIVND (reference sequence). V shed 6 bases and J 12 bases; nucleotides not matched to a gene: 15. CDR3 nucleotides: TGTGCCAGTAGCCCTTCTTCCGGGACAGGGAGGGTGTACGTC. Translation: CASSPSSGTGRVYV.

The V call is TRBV12-3 or TRBV12-4, the J call TRBJ1-1, with no clear D. Between the trimmed V and J ends, which lost 1 base and 7 bases, there was a span of 10 bases. The CDR3 is made up of 13 amino acids. The CDR3 region is CASSLDGLLEAFF. The DNA for the CDR3 is TGTGCCAGCAGTTTAGATGGGCTACTTGAAGCTTTCTTT.

This chain links TRBV7-3 with TRBJ2-2; D is uncertain. Trimming took off 8 bases at V and 0 bases at J, with 10 bases between the two ends. The germline V gene encodes CDR1 SGHTA and CDR2 FQGTGA. There are 14 residues in the CDR3. The CDR3 DNA is TGTGCCAGCGCTTACGAGCCGAACACCGGGGAGCTGTTTTTT. Its translation: CASAYEPNTGELFF.

The gene calls are TRBV18 and TRBJ2-5, with D possibly matching TRBD1 (6 bases). This CDR3 region has 18 residues. Germline V gene lookup returns CDR1 KGHSH and CDR2 LQKENI. V was trimmed by 3 bases and J by 2 bases, leaving 22 bases between them. The CDR3 DNA sequence: TGTGCCAGCTCACCCCGATCCGCTCAGACAGGCGGGCAAGAGACCCAGTACTTC. Protein sequence: CASSPRSAQTGGQETQYF. The entire variable domain, with the rest obtained from reference TRBV18 and TRBJ2-5, is as follows: NAGVMQNPRHLVRRRGQEARLRCSPMKGHSHVYWYRQLPEEGLKFMVYLQKENIIDESGMPKERFSAEFPKEGPSILRIQQVVRGDSAAYFCASSPRSAQTGGQETQYFGPGTRLLVL.

Comment on this clone: Germline and junction disagree at one end, which may indicate a read error. V and J are TRBV2 and TRBJ2-1; D assignment may be TRBD1 or TRBD2 (6 bases each). The CDR3 sequence is 15 residues long. Germline V gene sequence: CDR1 SNHLY, CDR2 FYNNEI. The CDR3 spells CASRGGRGPGDEEFF. CDR3 sequence (DNA): TGTGCCAGCAGGGGGGGCAGGGGACCGGGGGATGAGGAGTTCTTC.

The chain has TRBV21-1 and TRBJ1-1. TRBV21-1 is shown as a pseudogene. The CDR3 loop spans 17 amino acids. Written as DNA, the CDR3 is TGTGCCAGCAGCAAAGATCACCGGTGGCGGAGGGGCACTGAAGCTTTCTTT. Translated: CASSKDHRWRRGTEAFF.

This clone was detected a few times. The CDR3 reads CASSGDRADTEAFF. In DNA, the CDR3 is TGTGCCAGCTCGGGGGACAGGGCGGACACTGAAGCTTTCTTT. This chain links TRBV18 with TRBJ1-1; TRBD1 matches at 9 bases. With 6 bases clipped from V and 3 bases from J, the junction kept 5 bases outside the gene matches. Germline loops: CDR1 KGHSH, CDR2 LQKENI. CDR3 size: 14 residues.

V gene TRBV4-3 combines with J gene TRBJ1-5; D uncertain. The CDR3 runs to 13 residues. Between the trimmed V and J ends, which lost 3 bases and 6 bases, there was a span of 9 bases. Germline-derived CDR1 and CDR2 are LGHNA and YSLEER. The CDR3 DNA is TGCGCCAGCAGCCAGGGTAGGAGTCAGCCCCAGCATTTT. This sequence encodes CASSQGRSQPQHF.